This TCR beta chain was identified in a study of blood T cell repertoires in COVID-19 (TCRdb year 2020). For context, the study as a whole: Samples covering the acute and convalescent phases of COVID-19 were provided by collaborators in the United States, Italy and Spain. HLA class I and class II types, where available, came from metadata supplied by the sample provider rather than from assay-based typing. Sample metadata almost always included a de-identified subject ID, COVID-19 status, age in years and sex. The samples were drawn from the first 160 participants of the ongoing ImmuneRACE study and from 1,254 subjects provided by 6 global collaborators. The repertoires were made available in a free public database intended to serve as a resource for research on the immune response to SARS-CoV-2. Deeply sampled blood TCRbeta repertoires from subjects exposed to, actively infected with, or recovered from COVID-19 were included in the dataset. The material from the prospective study consisted of cDNA or gDNA derived from T cells, B-cell-depleted T cells, or PBMCs.

Enrolling through a virtual design, the prospective study's participants ranged in age from roughly 18 to 95 years and lived across about two dozen United States geographic areas. Cohort assignment in the prospective study relied on participant-reported clinical history from a screening survey and a study questionnaire. A participant counted as exposed if, within 2 weeks of entering the study, that participant had been in contact with someone who had a PCR-confirmed or clinician-diagnosed COVID-19 case. Each participant in the prospective study had whole blood, serum and a nasopharyngeal or oropharyngeal swab collected by mobile phlebotomists. Over a 2-month period, participants in the prospective study had the option of providing additional blood draws and questionnaires. Blood samples from the prospective study were shipped frozen or at room temperature prior to DNA extraction. Broader findings and caveats from the paper: The amount of clinical and demographic metadata varied by source and participant and was provided uncurated.

This clone was picked up a small number of times. The specificity of this receptor is unknown. Base quality data are lacking; no much larger clone is found one base away. TCRbeta CDR3 regions were amplified from genomic DNA using the immunoSEQ Assay, a bias-controlled multiplex PCR. The source study handled its data this way. Nucleated cell counts per sample were estimated from amplification of reference gene primers within the assay. To quantify the absolute abundance of each unique TCRbeta CDR3 rearrangement, sequence reads were collapsed and filtered. Productive Simpson clonality was computed per sample as the square root of Simpson's diversity index over productive rearrangements. The table was pulled from immuneACCESS by TCRdb, which kept in-frame rearrangements only. Such tables lose some clones; where checked, under half of the loss comes from unresolved V genes, and the rest has no known cause. The DNA was the basis for D and trimming; V, J and clone size are from that table. Within this sample are fewer than 400,000 clones, with roughly 90% of them counted one time only. The ten largest clones take up about 4% of the sample.

The CDR3 starts with the cysteine, ends with the phenylalanine, and has 17 residues. The sequence is cut down to CDR3 DNA, 51 bases in frame from base 1. V trim: 2 bases; J trim: 4 bases; unmatched bases: 11. CDR1 and CDR2 (MNHNS, SASEGT) derive from the germline V gene. This receptor chain uses TRBV6-1 and TRBJ1-2, and 9 bases in between align with TRBD1. Sequenced sample: PBMCs or T cells enriched from blood (not recorded which). The TCR originated in a woman in her 30s who had been exposed to COVID-19. The CDR3 loop reads CASSETSGQGIAYGYTF. The bases read TGTGCCAGCAGTGAAACTAGCGGACAGGGGATCGCCTATGGCTACACCTTC.